Below are 11 T cell receptor beta chains sequenced from a single sample in a study of blood T cell repertoires in COVID-19. Sequencing was performed with immunoSEQ multiplex PCR; in TCRdb, only in-frame clones are kept and a portion is missing. This table holds over 250,000 clones, 86% found once. Sequences were obtained from PBMCs or T cells enriched from blood (not recorded which). The receptors come from a woman between 18 and 29 years old who had recovered from COVID-19.

The gene calls are TRBV3-1 (or the pseudogene TRBV3-2) and TRBJ1-5; D is unresolved. Germline assignment: CDR1 LGHDT and CDR2 YNNKEL (reference sequence). The CDR3 is 17 amino acids. The V and J ends lost 1 base and 0 bases respectively, with 13 bases between them. CDR3 nucleotides: TGTGCCAGCAGCCAAGGGGCAGGATTTTATAGCAATCAGCCCCAGCATTTT. Amino acids: CASSQGAGFYSNQPQHF.

In this sample, this clone turned up once. The chain couples TRBV11-3 to TRBJ2-7; 7 bases line up with TRBD1. V was pared by 0 bases and J by 5 bases, with 1 base of the junction left unmatched. The CDR3 is 13 amino acids. CDR1 SGHNT and CDR2 YENEEA come from the germline V gene. In DNA form, the CDR3 reads TGTGCCAGCAGCTTAGAGACAGGGAACGAGCAGTACTTC. Residues: CASSLETGNEQYF. Full variable domain (missing parts from reference TRBV11-3 and TRBJ2-7): EAGVVQSPRYKIIEKKQPVAFWCNPISGHNTLYWYLQNLGQGPELLIRYENEEAVDDSQLPKDRFSAERLKGVDSTLKIQPAELGDSAVYLCASSLETGNEQYFGPGTRLTVT.

This sequence joins TRBV19 and TRBJ2-2; 9 nucleotides line up with TRBD1. The CDR3 covers 18 residues. Trimming took 2 bases from V and 6 from J; bases not matched to a gene: 13. Per germline, CDR1 LNHDA and CDR2 SQIVND (reference sequence). The CDR3 nucleotides are TGTGCCAGTAGTATATCCGGGACAGGGACCCCTCGGTCCGGGGAGCTGTTTTTT. Translated, it gives CASSISGTGTPRSGELFF.

This rearrangement joins TRBV30 to TRBJ1-1; possible D gene TRBD1, 6 bases. Per germline, CDR1 GTSNPN and CDR2 SVGIG (reference sequence). With 0 bases removed from V and 11 bases from J, the gap between germline ends came to 13 bases. This CDR3 comprises 12 residues. This CDR3 is CAWSVTTRGAFF. DNA for the CDR3: TGTGCCTGGAGTGTCACCACCAGGGGTGCTTTCTTT.

This chain links TRBV6-1 with TRBJ2-7, with TRBD2 identical over 7 bases. CDR3 size: 14 residues. CDR1 is MNHNS, CDR2 SASEGT, per germline. V shed 3 bases, J shed 3 bases, and the junction held 5 bases outside the gene matches. The CDR3 sequence: CASSDLLANYEQYF. CDR3 DNA sequence: TGTGCCAGCAGTGATTTACTAGCGAACTACGAGCAGTACTTC.

The gene calls are TRBV9 and TRBJ2-1, with TRBD2 identical over 8 bases. V was pared by 0 bases and J by 2 bases, with 7 bases of the junction left unmatched. The germline CDR1 and CDR2 sequences are SGDLS and YYNGEE. This CDR3 comprises 17 residues. The CDR3 DNA reads TGTGCCAGCAGCGTAGGGGGCGGGGGGCCCCCCTACAATGAGCAGTTCTTC. Residues: CASSVGGGGPPYNEQFF.

The chain has TRBV27 and TRBJ2-1; a weak D match, TRBD2 (5 bases). The CDR3 is 12 residues long. Trimming pared 2 bases from V and 7 bases from J, leaving 6 bases between. CDR1 and CDR2 (germline): MNHEY, SMNVEV (reference sequence). In DNA, the CDR3 is TGTGCCAGCAGTTTAAGGGAGAATGAGCAGTTCTTC. Amino acids: CASSLRENEQFF.

The chain employs TRBV7-9 and TRBJ2-5; 10 bases match TRBD2. Germline values: CDR1 SEHNR, CDR2 FQNEAQ (reference sequence). The V and J ends lost 5 bases and 2 bases, in that order; junction bases with no gene match: 8. The length of the CDR3 is 16 residues. CDR3: CASSRSRTSGQETQYF. The CDR3, as DNA: TGTGCCAGCAGCAGGTCACGGACTAGCGGACAAGAGACCCAGTACTTC.

This chain uses TRBV2 with TRBJ2-7; no clear D gene. CDR1 SNHLY and CDR2 FYNNEI come from the germline V gene. The CDR3 is made up of 11 amino acids. Trimming removed 4 bases at V and 5 bases at J, with 6 bases between. The CDR3 DNA sequence: TGTGCCAGCAGTGTTTTCAACGAGCAGTACTTC. Amino acids: CASSVFNEQYF. The full variable domain, in which reference TRBV2 and TRBJ2-7 provide the parts outside the CDR3, is EPEVTQTPSHQVTQMGQEVILRCVPISNHLYFYWYRQILGQKVEFLVSFYNNEISEKSEIFDDQFSVERPDGSNFTLKIRSTKLEDSAMYFCASSVFNEQYFGPGTRLTVT.

V and J are TRBV27 and TRBJ2-1, with D perhaps matching TRBD2 (6 bases). The CDR3 length is 16 residues. V shed 5 bases and J shed 4 bases, with 18 bases lying between them. Germline V gene data show CDR1 as MNHEY and CDR2 as SMNVEV (reference sequence). CDR3 residues: CASSPPWGELYNEQFF. In DNA form, the CDR3 reads TGTGCCAGCAGTCCCCCCTGGGGGGAGCTGTACAATGAGCAGTTCTTC.

This rearrangement joins TRBV9 to TRBJ1-2, with TRBD1 matching 7 bases. The CDR3 has 16 amino acids. The germline CDR1 and CDR2 sequences are SGDLS and YYNGEE. V gave up 2 bases and J gave up 0 bases; unmatched junction bases: 7. CDR3 DNA sequence: TGTGCCAGCAGCGTTGGGACAGTAAAAACTAACTATGGCTACACCTTC. This encodes CASSVGTVKTNYGYTF.